These 31 T cell receptor beta chains came from one sample sequenced in a study of blood T cell dynamics during melanoma immunotherapy. This table comes from immunoSEQ multiplex PCR, and its TCRdb copy is limited to in-frame clones, with some not included. The sample has 15,000 or so clones; around 90% are singletons. As to time point: week 3, after first cycle of checkpoint inhibitor. The input for sequencing was blood, taken from a patient treated with checkpoint blockade. The receptors originated from a human donor with melanoma.

This clone occurred once. The chain employs TRBV7-6 and TRBJ2-5; D possibly corresponds to TRBD1 (5 bases). Trimming removed 0 bases at V and 2 bases at J, with 7 bases between. Germline-derived CDR1 and CDR2 are SGHVS and FNYEAQ. This CDR3 has 14 amino acids. CDR3 amino acids: CASSLATAQETQYF. CDR3 coding DNA: TGTGCCAGCAGCTTAGCGACAGCTCAAGAGACCCAGTACTTC.

The V gene is TRBV7-2, the J gene TRBJ1-2; D uncertain. V gave up 2 bases and J gave up 4 bases, with 11 bases separating them. The CDR3 is 14 amino acids. Germline CDR1 and CDR2: SGHTA and FQGNSA. In nucleotides, the CDR3 is TGTGCCAGCAGCTTAACCTTGGCCGGCTATGGCTACACCTTC. Translated, it gives CASSLTLAGYGYTF.

The chain carries TRBV9 and TRBJ2-7, with TRBD2 matching 12 bases. Germline CDR1 SGDLS, CDR2 YYNGEE. V gave up 3 bases and J gave up 7 bases; unmatched junction bases: 8. The CDR3 has 15 amino acids. This CDR3 reads CASSGGLAGSREQYF. The CDR3 DNA is TGTGCCAGCAGCGGAGGACTAGCGGGATCTCGGGAGCAGTACTTC.

V and J are TRBV11-1 and TRBJ2-2; D gene ambiguous. Trimming took off 1 base at V and 2 bases at J, with 14 bases between the two ends. The germline CDR1 and CDR2 sequences are SGHAT and FQDESV (reference sequence). CDR3 size: 17 residues. The CDR3 nucleotides are TGTGCCAGCAGCTTAGTTCTAGGGTCACTTAACACCGGGGAGCTGTTTTTT. Translated: CASSLVLGSLNTGELFF.

V and J are TRBV4-3 and TRBJ1-2; D is unresolved. The CDR3 spans 13 residues. The germline V and J ends were trimmed by 0 bases and 7 bases, with 9 bases remaining between them. Germline CDR1 is LGHNA and CDR2 is YSLEER. For the CDR3, the DNA is TGCGCCAGCAGCCAAGATATGGGGAGTGGCTACACCTTC. Residues: CASSQDMGSGYTF.

This chain joins TRBV11-3 and TRBJ2-7, with D perhaps TRBD1 or TRBD2 (6 bases each). V was clipped by 2 bases and J by 6 bases, with 11 bases between them. This CDR3 contains 13 residues. The germline CDR1 and CDR2 sequences are SGHNT and YENEEA. Here the CDR3 reads CASSLKGGLEQYF. DNA of the CDR3: TGTGCCAGCAGCTTAAAGGGGGGTCTCGAGCAGTACTTC.

This chain uses TRBV7-2 with TRBJ2-3; TRBD1 might be the D (7 bases). CDR3 length equals 16 residues. V lost 1 base and J 0 bases, leaving 11 bases between the germline ends. Germline CDR1 and CDR2: SGHTA and FQGNSA. This chain's CDR3 is CASSLGRGLSTDTQYF. The DNA of the CDR3 is TGTGCCAGCAGCTTAGGGAGGGGGCTCAGCACAGATACGCAGTATTTT.

This rearrangement joins TRBV9 to TRBJ2-1; no clear D. This CDR3 has 14 amino acids. Germline CDR1 reads SGDLS; CDR2 reads YYNGEE. With 4 bases removed from V and 1 base from J, the gap between germline ends came to 9 bases. The chain's CDR3 is CASSSDASYNEQFF. The CDR3 DNA is TGTGCCAGCAGCTCGGACGCATCCTACAATGAGCAGTTCTTC. The full variable domain, with the rest looked up from reference TRBV9 and TRBJ2-1, is DSGVTQTPKHLITATGQRVTLRCSPRSGDLSVYWYQQSLDQGLQFLIQYYNGEERAKGNILERFSAQQFPDLHSELNLSSLELGDSALYFCASSSDASYNEQFFGPGTRLTVL.

The chain recombines TRBV27 with TRBJ1-1, with D hard to call. Germline CDR1 MNHEY, CDR2 SMNVEV (reference sequence). The V end lost 7 bases, the J end lost 1 base, and 13 bases lay between the germline ends. The CDR3 is 14 residues long. CDR3 DNA: TGTGCCAGCAACCCACGGCAAGGGAACACTGAAGCTTTCTTT. It encodes CASNPRQGNTEAFF.

This chain uses TRBV5-8 with TRBJ2-5; no reliable D call. The CDR3 loop spans 15 amino acids. Germline CDR1 SGHTS, CDR2 YDEGEE. With 1 base removed from V and 7 bases from J, the gap between germline ends came to 17 bases. The DNA for the CDR3 is TGTGCCAGCAGCTTGCAAGGTTGGGCAGGTGGGACCCAGTACTTC. Its protein is CASSLQGWAGGTQYF.

This chain links TRBV19 with TRBJ2-1; D gene uncertain. The CDR3 totals 14 residues. V lost 5 bases and J lost 4, with 12 bases in between. Germline V gives CDR1 LNHDA, CDR2 SQIVND (reference sequence). This CDR3 is CASSPGGAYNEQFF. DNA for the CDR3: TGTGCCAGTAGTCCTGGCGGCGCGTACAATGAGCAGTTCTTC.

The genes are TRBV9 and TRBJ2-2; 10 bases line up with TRBD1. This CDR3 region has 16 residues. Germline loops: CDR1 SGDLS, CDR2 YYNGEE. With 3 bases clipped from V and 4 bases from J, the junction kept 6 bases outside the gene matches. The DNA of the CDR3 is TGTGCCAGCAGCGCGCGGGACAGGGGATCCACCGGGGAGCTGTTTTTT. As protein: CASSARDRGSTGELFF. Complete variable domain (other parts from reference TRBV9 and TRBJ2-2): DSGVTQTPKHLITATGQRVTLRCSPRSGDLSVYWYQQSLDQGLQFLIQYYNGEERAKGNILERFSAQQFPDLHSELNLSSLELGDSALYFCASSARDRGSTGELFFGEGSRLTVL.

The chain joins TRBV7-2 to TRBJ1-4; 7 nucleotides align to TRBD1. CDR1 is SGHTA and CDR2 is FQGNSA in the germline V gene. J lost 4 bases, V lost 5 bases, and 10 bases had no gene match. The CDR3 totals 16 residues. In DNA form, the CDR3 reads TGTGCCAGCAGCCGCCGGACGGGACAGCTTAATGAAAAACTGTTTTTT. It translates to CASSRRTGQLNEKLFF.

This sequence joins TRBV5-1 and TRBJ1-4, with 7 bases aligning to TRBD1. With V trimmed by 4 bases and J by 3 bases, 9 bases remained unmatched. Per the germline V gene, CDR1 is SGHRS and CDR2 is YFSETQ. CDR3 length: 16 residues. CDR3 residues: CASSPPSGTANEKLFF. CDR3 bases: TGCGCCAGCAGCCCTCCCTCCGGGACAGCTAATGAAAAACTGTTTTTT. Based on the CDR3 plus reference TRBV5-1 and TRBJ1-4, the full variable domain is KAGVTQTPRYLIKTRGQQVTLSCSPISGHRSVSWYQQTPGQGLQFLFEYFSETQRNKGNFPGRFSGRQFSNSRSEMNVSTLELGDSALYLCASSPPSGTANEKLFFGSGTQLSVL.

The CDR3 loop reads CASTGRNYEQYF. The CDR3 nucleotides read TGTGCCAGCACGGGACGGAACTACGAGCAGTACTTC. The rearrangement uses TRBV27 and TRBJ2-7; D assignment may be TRBD1 or TRBD2 (5 bases each). Germline lookup yields CDR1 MNHEY and CDR2 SMNVEV (reference sequence). The V end lost 7 bases, the J end lost 3 bases, and 10 bases lay between the germline ends. The CDR3 has 12 residues.

The chain is built from TRBV7-2 and TRBJ2-1; 7 bases align to TRBD2. CDR1 is SGHTA and CDR2 is FQGNSA in the germline V gene. This CDR3 contains 14 residues. Trimming at V came to 4 bases and at J to 3 bases, leaving 3 bases not matched to a gene. CDR3 region: CASSSSSGYNEQFF. The CDR3 nucleotides read TGTGCCAGCAGCTCATCTAGCGGCTACAATGAGCAGTTCTTC. Based on the CDR3 plus reference TRBV7-2 and TRBJ2-1, the full variable domain is GAGVSQSPSNKVTEKGKDVELRCDPISGHTALYWYRQSLGQGLEFLIYFQGNSAPDKSGLPSDRFSAERTGGSVSTLTIQRTQQEDSAVYLCASSSSSGYNEQFFGPGTRLTVL.

The CDR3 sequence: CASFPLHRSSYEQYF. The CDR3 nucleotides are TGTGCCAGCTTCCCCCTCCACCGATCGTCCTACGAGCAGTACTTC. The chain has TRBV2 and TRBJ2-5, with no clear D. The last part of the DNA fits TRBJ2-7 better; the J call may be wrong. This CDR3 comprises 15 residues. Germline values: CDR1 SNHLY, CDR2 FYNNEI.

In its sample, this clone was seen once. This rearrangement joins TRBV18 to TRBJ2-3; D remains unclear. Between the trimmed V and J ends, which lost 4 bases and 2 bases, there was a span of 13 bases. CDR1 and CDR2 from the germline V gene are KGHSH and LQKENI. The CDR3 runs 15 residues. The CDR3 region has the DNA TGTGCCAGCTCACAATCGGAAATCAACACAGATACGCAGTATTTT. This gives the protein CASSQSEINTDTQYF.

CDR3 nucleotides: TGTGCCAGCAGCTTAGAGTCGGGCAGGGCAACTGAAGCTTTCTTT. It yields the protein CASSLESGRATEAFF. The V and J genes are TRBV7-9 and TRBJ1-1; tentatively, D is TRBD1 (5 bases). The ends were cut back, 1 base at V and 5 bases at J, with 14 bases in the middle. Per the germline V gene, CDR1 is SEHNR and CDR2 is FQNEAQ (reference sequence). The CDR3 contains 15 residues.

CDR3 protein: CASSLFNSGGDEQFF. The CDR3 DNA is TGCGCCAGCAGCCTTTTTAATTCAGGGGGCGATGAGCAGTTCTTC. This chain joins TRBV4-1 and TRBJ2-1, with 8 bases fitting TRBD1. V shed 4 bases and J 8 bases; nucleotides not matched to a gene: 10. There are 15 residues in the CDR3. Germline V gene data show CDR1 as MGHRA and CDR2 as YSYEKL.

The J gene is TRBJ2-4, the V gene TRBV28, with D hard to call. Per germline, CDR1 MDHEN and CDR2 SYDVKM. The CDR3 spans 15 residues. V lost 5 bases, J lost 5 bases, and 16 bases lay in between. In DNA, the CDR3 is TGTGCCAGCAGTCCCGGGCATCTAGTCGAAAACATTCAGTACTTC. The encoded protein is CASSPGHLVENIQYF. The whole variable domain, filled in from reference TRBV28 and TRBJ2-4, reads DVKVTQSSRYLVKRTGEKVFLECVQDMDHENMFWYRQDPGLGLRLIYFSYDVKMKEKGDIPEGYSVSREKKERFSLILESASTNQTSMYLCASSPGHLVENIQYFGAGTRLSVL.

The chain links TRBV7-2 to TRBJ2-3; 11 positions match TRBD2. Losses at the gene ends were 5 bases for V and 1 base for J; bases not matched to a gene: 2. Germline V gene lookup returns CDR1 SGHTA and CDR2 FQGNSA. The CDR3 runs to 15 residues. The CDR3 DNA sequence: TGTGCCAGCAGCCTGGGACTAGCGGGCACAGATACGCAGTATTTT. Encoded protein: CASSLGLAGTDTQYF.

The V gene is TRBV4-2, the J gene TRBJ1-5, with 12 bases lining up with TRBD1. The germline CDR1 and CDR2 sequences are LGHNA and YNFKEQ. This CDR3 has 17 residues. J gave up 3 bases and V 1 base, and 4 bases lay outside the gene matches. For the CDR3, the DNA is TGTGCCAGCAGCCAAGGGGACAGGGGGCAGGTCAATCAGCCCCAGCATTTT. Its translation: CASSQGDRGQVNQPQHF.

The J gene is TRBJ2-5, the V gene TRBV7-8; 7 bases agree with TRBD1. CDR3 length: 16 residues. Germline CDR1 and CDR2: SGHVS and FQNEAQ. V gave up 2 bases and J gave up 4 bases; unmatched junction bases: 10. The CDR3 spells CASSLQTTDRSETQYF. CDR3 coding DNA: TGTGCCAGCAGCTTACAGACTACGGACAGGTCAGAGACCCAGTACTTC.

This clone was counted only a few times. The rearrangement links TRBV11-2 to TRBJ1-1; D gene uncertain. CDR1 and CDR2 (germline): SGHAT, FQNNGV. Trimming took 3 bases from V and 0 from J, leaving 8 bases between them. The CDR3 loop spans 14 amino acids. The CDR3 protein is CASSLEGLNTEAFF. The CDR3 DNA reads as TGTGCCAGCAGCTTGGAGGGTCTGAACACTGAAGCTTTCTTT.

In its sample, this clone was seen a few times. V gene TRBV19 combines with J gene TRBJ1-2; D gene unclear. The germline V and J ends were trimmed by 0 bases and 7 bases, with 6 bases remaining between them. CDR1 is LNHDA, CDR2 SQIVND, per germline (reference sequence). The CDR3 length is 12 residues. CDR3 sequence reads: CASSIEEGGYTF. The DNA of the CDR3 is TGTGCCAGTAGTATAGAGGAGGGTGGCTACACCTTC.

The V and J genes are TRBV5-1 and TRBJ2-3; 7 nucleotides agree with TRBD1. The CDR3 sequence is 15 residues long. The trim removed 4 bases at V and 0 bases at J, leaving 5 bases unmatched. CDR1 is SGHRS and CDR2 is YFSETQ in the germline V gene. The CDR3, as DNA: TGCGCCAGCAGCGAGGGACAGACTAGCACAGATACGCAGTATTTT. Amino acid sequence: CASSEGQTSTDTQYF.

The chain joins TRBV7-2 to TRBJ1-1, with D possibly being TRBD1 (5 bases). The CDR3 runs to 15 residues. V gave up 5 bases and J gave up 3 bases, with 16 bases separating them. Germline V lookup: CDR1 SGHTA, CDR2 FQGNSA. This CDR3 is CASSPDRAKDTEAFF. CDR3 coding DNA: TGTGCCAGCAGCCCAGACAGAGCTAAGGACACTGAAGCTTTCTTT.

This rearrangement joins TRBV29-1 to TRBJ2-3; maybe TRBD2 (6 bases). Germline-derived CDR1 and CDR2 are SQVTM and ANQGSEA. V lost 1 base and J lost 6, with 11 bases in between. This CDR3 comprises 13 residues. The CDR3 protein is CSVEAGSFDTQYF. The CDR3 DNA is TGCAGCGTTGAAGCCGGGAGTTTTGATACGCAGTATTTT.

The chain uses TRBV29-1 and TRBJ1-5; 7 nucleotides align to TRBD1. The CDR3 is 14 amino acids. Trimming at V came to 5 bases and at J to 1 base, leaving 5 bases not matched to a gene. The germline V gene has CDR1 SQVTM and CDR2 ANQGSEA. This chain's CDR3 is CSVSTGTSNQPQHF. CDR3 DNA sequence: TGCAGCGTTTCGACAGGGACGAGCAATCAGCCCCAGCATTTT.

V gene TRBV6-6 combines with J gene TRBJ2-5, with TRBD2 matching 7 bases. The V gene end was trimmed by 6 bases and the J gene end by 2 bases; junction bases not matched to a gene: 6. The germline CDR1 and CDR2 sequences are MNHNY and SVGAGI (reference sequence). The CDR3 is made up of 14 amino acids. The chain's CDR3 is CASSSSGIQETQYF. The CDR3 DNA is TGTGCCAGCAGCTCTAGCGGCATACAAGAGACCCAGTACTTC.